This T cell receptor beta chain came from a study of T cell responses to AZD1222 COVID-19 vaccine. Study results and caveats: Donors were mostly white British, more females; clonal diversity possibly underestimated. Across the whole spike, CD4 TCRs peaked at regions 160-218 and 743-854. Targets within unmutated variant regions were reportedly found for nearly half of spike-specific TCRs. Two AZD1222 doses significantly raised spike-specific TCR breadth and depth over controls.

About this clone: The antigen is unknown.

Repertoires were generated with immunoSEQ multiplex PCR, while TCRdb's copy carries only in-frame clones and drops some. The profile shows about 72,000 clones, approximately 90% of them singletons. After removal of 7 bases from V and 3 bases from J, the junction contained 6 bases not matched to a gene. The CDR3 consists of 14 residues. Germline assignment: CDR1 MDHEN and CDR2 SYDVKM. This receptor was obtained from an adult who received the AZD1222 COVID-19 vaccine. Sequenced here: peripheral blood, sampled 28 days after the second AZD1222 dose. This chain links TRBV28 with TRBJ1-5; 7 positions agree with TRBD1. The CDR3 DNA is TGTGCCAGCATCCCGGGACAGTACAATCAGCCCCAGCATTTT. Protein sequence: CASIPGQYNQPQHF.